The 18 T cell receptor beta chains below come from one sample, sequenced in a study of T cell repertoires in cytomegalovirus infection. These receptors' targets are unknown. TCRdb reanalysed the reads using MiXCR and keeps one entry per CDR3 protein. The sample has some 900,000 distinct CDR3 sequences, 30% to 35% seen once. The sample here was cultured CD8+ T cells from PBMCs, taken from culture after CMV antigen stimulation. All receptors derive from a human donor in good health (CMV status not recorded). Some clones in this sample may be carry-over from other donors' samples.

This chain links TRBV15 with TRBJ2-3; weak D call: TRBD2 (6 bases). The ends were cut back, 5 bases at V and 2 bases at J, with 14 bases in the middle. The germline gives CDR1 LNHNV, CDR2 YYDKDF (reference sequence). The CDR3 is 15 amino acids. CDR3 protein: CATSFTGENTDTQYF. The CDR3 DNA reads as TGTGCCACCAGCTTTACGGGGGAAAACACAGATACGCAGTATTTT.

Only a few counts were recorded for this clonotype. V and J are TRBV7-6 and TRBJ2-3; 8 bases align to TRBD2. The junction had 16 bases not matched to a gene; V was cut back by 5 bases and J by 3 bases. CDR3 length: 18 amino acids. Germline V CDR1 and CDR2: SGHVS, FNYEAQ. The DNA of the CDR3 is TGTGCCAGCAGCATGAGGGGGTTAGCGGGGTTGGGGACAGATACGCAGTATTTT. Its protein is CASSMRGLAGLGTDTQYF.

V is TRBV7-6 and J is TRBJ2-3; the match to TRBD1 covers 7 bases. Unmatched junction bases numbered 4, after V lost 1 base and J lost 0 bases. CDR1 and CDR2 (germline): SGHVS, FNYEAQ. The CDR3 sequence is 16 residues long. The CDR3 DNA reads as TGTGCCAGCAGCTTAGAGGGGGCAACTAGCACAGATACGCAGTATTTT. This sequence encodes CASSLEGATSTDTQYF.

The chain combines TRBV2 with TRBJ2-5; 15 bases match TRBD2. The CDR3 covers 16 residues. Per germline, CDR1 SNHLY and CDR2 FYNNEI. The junction had 4 bases not matched to a gene; V was cut back by 7 bases and J by 1 base. The CDR3 bases are TGTGCCAGCAACGGACTAGCGGGGGGGTCCCAAGAGACCCAGTACTTC. Translating gives CASNGLAGGSQETQYF.

This sequence joins TRBV3-1 and TRBJ1-2, with D tentatively TRBD1 (5 bases). Deletions cut 1 base from V and 8 bases from J, with 17 bases between. CDR1 is LGHDT, CDR2 YNNKEL, per germline (reference sequence). This CDR3 comprises 15 residues. The CDR3 DNA is TGTGCCAGCAGCCAAGGGGACGGGAACAGTTGGGGCTACACCTTC. Residues: CASSQGDGNSWGYTF.

V usage is TRBV7-9 and J usage is TRBJ1-2; D may be TRBD1 (5 bases). Germline values: CDR1 SEHNR, CDR2 FQNEAQ (reference sequence). CDR3 length equals 15 residues. Trimming pared 8 bases from V and 8 bases from J, leaving 24 bases between. The CDR3 reads CASGGGVEPRGGYTF. CDR3 nucleotides: TGTGCCAGCGGAGGCGGGGTAGAACCCCGGGGCGGCTACACCTTC.

This sequence joins TRBV6-2 or TRBV6-3 and TRBJ1-2, with D unresolved. Per the germline V gene, CDR1 is MNHEY and CDR2 is SVGEGT. The CDR3 is 15 amino acids. V shed 5 bases and J shed 0 bases, with 13 bases lying between them. This CDR3 reads CASSRVPFANYGYTF. For the CDR3, the DNA is TGTGCCAGCAGTCGAGTTCCTTTCGCTAACTATGGCTACACCTTC.

This chain uses TRBV10-3 with TRBJ2-5; D not resolved. This CDR3 has 13 amino acids. V lost 8 bases and J 9 bases, leaving 19 bases between the germline ends. Looked up from germline, CDR1 is ENHRY and CDR2 is SYGVKD. The DNA of the CDR3 is TGTGCCATCGCATCAACGGACGACGAGGCCCAGTACTTC. The encoded protein is CAIASTDDEAQYF.

This clonotype showed up just once. The chain uses TRBV15 and TRBJ1-1, with D hard to call. Deletions cut 7 bases from V and 3 bases from J, with 9 bases between. Germline V gene data show CDR1 as LNHNV and CDR2 as YYDKDF (reference sequence). The CDR3 is made up of 12 amino acids. This CDR3 reads CATNSGHTEAFF. Here the CDR3 DNA reads TGTGCCACCAACTCCGGGCACACTGAAGCTTTCTTT. Together with reference TRBV15 and TRBJ1-1, the CDR3 gives the full variable domain: DAMVIQNPRYQVTQFGKPVTLSCSQTLNHNVMYWYQQKSSQAPKLLFHYYDKDFNNEADTPDNFQSRRPNTSFCFLDIRSPGLGDTAMYLCATNSGHTEAFFGQGTRLTVV.

This clonotype was found many times. CDR3 DNA sequence: TGTGCCAGCATCACCCGGGACAGCCTTCCCTACGAGCAGTACTTC. It codes for CASITRDSLPYEQYF. The chain combines TRBV7-2 with TRBJ2-7; 7 bases line up with TRBD1. The CDR3 loop spans 15 amino acids. Germline V lookup: CDR1 SGHTA, CDR2 FQGNSA. J was trimmed by 2 bases and V by 7 bases; bases with no gene match: 11.

This clonotype was counted between two and nine times. In nucleotides, the CDR3 is TGTGCCAGCAGTGAAGCGAGGGACGGCAACTATGGCTACACCTTC. Translating gives CASSEARDGNYGYTF. The rearrangement uses TRBV2 and TRBJ1-2, with a tentative D call TRBD1 (5 bases). V was cut by 0 bases and J by 2 bases, with 10 bases left in between. The germline CDR1 and CDR2 sequences are SNHLY and FYNNEI. CDR3 size: 15 residues.

This clonotype was seen a handful of times. This chain uses TRBV7-9 with TRBJ1-5; D unresolved. Germline assignment: CDR1 SEHNR and CDR2 FQNEAQ (reference sequence). V lost 4 bases to trimming and J lost 6 bases, with 13 bases between them. The CDR3 is 14 residues long. CDR3: CASSSPGESQPQHF. The CDR3 coding sequence is TGTGCCAGCAGCTCCCCCGGGGAAAGTCAGCCCCAGCATTTT. The entire variable domain, with the rest obtained from reference TRBV7-9 and TRBJ1-5, is as follows: DTGVSQNPRHKITKRGQNVTFRCDPISEHNRLYWYRQTLGQGPEFLTYFQNEAQLEKSRLLSDRFSAERPKGSFSTLEIQRTEQGDSAMYLCASSSPGESQPQHFGDGTRLSIL.

This clonotype was picked up a small number of times. This chain joins TRBV6-5 and TRBJ2-2; D may be TRBD1 (6 bases). The CDR3 contains 15 residues. V shed 6 bases and J shed 4 bases, with 15 bases lying between them. Germline loops: CDR1 MNHEY, CDR2 SVGAGI. CDR3 region: CASSFTGFGTGELFF. The DNA for the CDR3 is TGTGCCAGCAGCTTTACAGGGTTCGGCACCGGGGAGCTGTTTTTT.

J is TRBJ2-1 and V is TRBV5-1; 8 bases match TRBD1. J gave up 3 bases and V 3 bases, and 8 bases lay outside the gene matches. Per germline, CDR1 SGHRS and CDR2 YFSETQ. The CDR3 has 16 residues. CDR3 nucleotides: TGCGCCAGCAGCTGGCCGACAGGGGTTGACTACAATGAGCAGTTCTTC. Translated, it gives CASSWPTGVDYNEQFF.

The chain is built from TRBV6-1 and TRBJ2-7, with 7 bases fitting TRBD1. V trimming: 6 bases; J trimming: 5 bases; junction bases outside the gene matches: 10. The germline V gene has CDR1 MNHNS and CDR2 SASEGT. CDR3 length equals 14 residues. CDR3: CASSLNLQGHEQYV. The DNA of the CDR3 is TGTGCCAGCAGCCTAAATTTACAGGGGCACGAGCAGTACGTC.

This sequence joins TRBV27 and TRBJ2-4; D possibly uses TRBD1 or TRBD2 (7 bases each). CDR1 and CDR2 from the germline V gene are MNHEY and SMNVEV (reference sequence). The CDR3 consists of 16 residues. The ends were cut back, 5 bases at V and 8 bases at J, with 22 bases in the middle. This chain's CDR3 is CASSPLVGAGGDIQYF. Here the CDR3 DNA reads TGTGCCAGCAGTCCGCTGGTGGGGGCAGGGGGGGACATTCAGTACTTC.

The chain links TRBV4-1 to TRBJ2-1; TRBD2 might be the D (5 bases). CDR1 and CDR2 (germline): MGHRA, YSYEKL. V gave up 2 bases and J gave up 12 bases, with 8 bases separating them. The CDR3 consists of 11 residues. This CDR3 is CASSQSSGQFF. Written as DNA, the CDR3 is TGCGCCAGCAGCCAATCGAGCGGGCAGTTCTTC.

The table lists this clonotype with a few counts. This chain uses TRBV15 with TRBJ1-1; no firm D call. The ends were cut back, 5 bases at V and 7 bases at J, with 11 bases in the middle. Germline values: CDR1 LNHNV, CDR2 YYDKDF (reference sequence). This CDR3 spans 12 amino acids. The CDR3 bases are TGTGCCACCAGCCCCGGTCGGGGTGAAGCTTTCTTT. Translating gives CATSPGRGEAFF.